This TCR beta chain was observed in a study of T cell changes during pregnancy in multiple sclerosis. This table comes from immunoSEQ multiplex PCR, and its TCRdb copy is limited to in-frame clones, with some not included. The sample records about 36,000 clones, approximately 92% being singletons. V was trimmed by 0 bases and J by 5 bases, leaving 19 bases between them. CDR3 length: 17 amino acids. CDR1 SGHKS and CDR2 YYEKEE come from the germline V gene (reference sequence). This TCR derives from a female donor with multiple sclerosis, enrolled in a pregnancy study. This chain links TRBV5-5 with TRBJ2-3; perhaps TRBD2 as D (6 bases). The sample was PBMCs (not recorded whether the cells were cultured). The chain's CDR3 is CASSLVGGTLEKDTQYF. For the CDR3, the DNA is TGTGCCAGCAGCTTGGTCGGAGGGACGTTGGAGAAAGATACGCAGTATTTT.